This T cell receptor (beta chain) comes out of a study of beta chain features in type 1 diabetes. Background on the study: Age, gender and cell yields were similar between patients and healthy donors. Whole-study results and caveats: Moderate yet significant TCRB CDR3 shortening was seen in Type 1 diabetes patients in all four CD4+ subsets. Compared to healthy donors, patients appeared to have naive, central memory and Treg TCRB repertoires that were more alike.

The sequenced template was cDNA made from the entire isolated RNA. Repertoires were generated with immunoSEQ multiplex PCR, while TCRdb's copy carries only in-frame clones and drops some. The data show hundreds of thousands of clones, about an eighth seen once. About this clone: Its antigen is as yet unknown.

Material for sequencing was naive CD4+ T cells from blood. The TCR originated in a man aged 18 to 35 with type 1 diabetes.

For the CDR3, the DNA is TGTGCCAGCAGCTTAGGGCAGCTCGACTATGGCTACACCTTC. This sequence encodes CASSLGQLDYGYTF. The V and J genes are TRBV11-2 and TRBJ1-2; D is ambiguous. The V gene lost 1 base and the J gene lost 3 bases, with 9 bases spanning the gap. The length of the CDR3 is 14 residues. CDR1 is SGHAT, CDR2 FQNNGV, per germline.